The 12 T cell receptor beta chains presented below share a single source sample, sequenced in a study of OX40 agonist ivuxolimab in advanced cancers. The data were produced by immunoSEQ multiplex PCR, yet TCRdb's version contains in-frame clones alone and is incomplete. The sample contains 50,000 to 70,000 clones, about four fifths of which appear only once. Material: CD4+ or CD8+ T cells sorted from blood, obtained in a trial of the OX40 agonist ivuxolimab. The receptors shown here come from an adult with an advanced solid tumor such as melanoma, head and neck, liver or kidney cancer.

The chain carries TRBV15 and TRBJ2-7; a possible D gene is TRBD2 (6 bases). CDR1 and CDR2 (germline): LNHNV, YYDKDF (reference sequence). There are 15 residues in the CDR3. V lost 1 base, J lost 6 bases, and 16 bases lay in between. CDR3 coding DNA: TGTGCCACCAGCAGAGTATGGGCAGCGGGTAGCGAGCAGTACTTC. It encodes CATSRVWAAGSEQYF.

The chain is built from TRBV20-1 and TRBJ2-7; D unresolved. CDR1 is DFQATT and CDR2 is SNEGSKA in the germline V gene (reference sequence). The CDR3 consists of 11 residues. V was clipped by 6 bases and J by 6 bases, with 12 bases between them. CDR3 in DNA: TGCAGTGCCTTAAAATCCCTCGAGCAGTACTTC. Translation gives CSALKSLEQYF.

V and J are TRBV5-1 and TRBJ2-1; 8 bases align to TRBD2. J was trimmed by 2 bases and V by 4 bases; bases with no gene match: 2. The CDR3 has 14 amino acids. CDR1 SGHRS and CDR2 YFSETQ come from the germline V gene. DNA of the CDR3: TGCGCCAGCAGCCTCGGGGGGGCCTACAATGAGCAGTTCTTC. Its protein product is CASSLGGAYNEQFF.

The rearrangement uses TRBV9 and TRBJ1-1, with a weak D call TRBD1 (6 bases). The CDR3 sequence is 17 residues long. Trimming stripped 3 bases from V and 3 bases from J, with 21 bases between. In germline, CDR1 is SGDLS, CDR2 YYNGEE. In DNA, the CDR3 is TGTGCCAGCAGCGCATCCCCGGGGGCGGGGACGGACACTGAAGCTTTCTTT. This translates into CASSASPGAGTDTEAFF. Using reference TRBV9 and TRBJ1-1 for the parts outside the CDR3, the full variable domain is DSGVTQTPKHLITATGQRVTLRCSPRSGDLSVYWYQQSLDQGLQFLIQYYNGEERAKGNILERFSAQQFPDLHSELNLSSLELGDSALYFCASSASPGAGTDTEAFFGQGTRLTVV.

The chain employs TRBV7-8 and TRBJ2-6, with D perhaps TRBD1 (6 bases). This CDR3 has 18 amino acids. V was cut by 2 bases and J by 4 bases, with 18 bases left in between. Per germline, CDR1 SGHVS and CDR2 FQNEAQ. The CDR3 is CASSLRDPTGMGANVLTF. CDR3 coding DNA: TGTGCCAGCAGCTTAAGGGATCCTACAGGGATGGGGGCCAACGTCCTGACTTTC.

V usage is TRBV5-4 and J usage is TRBJ2-3; unclear D gene. V was pared by 5 bases and J by 3 bases, with 13 bases between. Germline V gives CDR1 SGHNT, CDR2 YYREEE (reference sequence). This CDR3 contains 14 residues. The CDR3 loop reads CASSSRLGTDTQYF. The CDR3 DNA reads as TGTGCCAGCAGTAGCCGGTTAGGGACAGATACGCAGTATTTT.

The chain joins TRBV6-6 to TRBJ2-1; TRBD1 might be the D (5 bases). The germline gives CDR1 MNHNY, CDR2 SVGAGI (reference sequence). The length of the CDR3 is 13 residues. The V gene lost 9 bases and the J gene lost 0 bases, with 9 bases spanning the gap. The CDR3 DNA reads TGTGCCAGTACAGGAAGCTCCTACAATGAGCAGTTCTTC. Its protein is CASTGSSYNEQFF.

The J gene is TRBJ1-1, the V gene TRBV6-5, with 8 bases identical to TRBD1. This CDR3 contains 16 residues. V shed 1 base and J 11 bases; nucleotides not matched to a gene: 15. The V gene's germline CDR1 is MNHEY and CDR2 SVGAGI. The CDR3, as DNA: TGTGCCAGCAGTTACTACGAGACAGGGGAACGTTCCGACGCTTTCTTT. Amino acids: CASSYYETGERSDAFF.

The V gene is TRBV12-5, the J gene TRBJ2-1; TRBD2 matches at 10 bases. The trim removed 7 bases at V and 6 bases at J, leaving 12 bases unmatched. From germline, CDR1 is LGHNT and CDR2 FRNRAP. The CDR3 loop spans 16 amino acids. For the CDR3, the DNA is TGTGCTAGTGCTCTGAGGCTAGCGGGAGTAGGCAATGAGCAGTTCTTC. Protein product: CASALRLAGVGNEQFF. The variable domain in full, completed from reference TRBV12-5 and TRBJ2-1, reads DARVTQTPRHKVTEMGQEVTMRCQPILGHNTVFWYRQTMMQGLELLAYFRNRAPLDDSGMPKDRFSAEMPDATLATLKIQPSEPRDSAVYFCASALRLAGVGNEQFFGPGTRLTVL.

V and J are TRBV7-8 and TRBJ1-1; 8 bases fit TRBD1. V dropped 1 base and J dropped 7; count of bases not matched to a gene: 5. CDR3 length: 14 residues. In germline, CDR1 is SGHVS, CDR2 FQNEAQ. As DNA, the CDR3 is TGTGCCAGCAGCTTAGTTCAGGGGGCAAGTGAAGCTTTCTTT. It yields the protein CASSLVQGASEAFF.

The J gene is TRBJ2-1, the V gene TRBV7-8, with D unclear. Looked up from germline, CDR1 is SGHVS and CDR2 is FQNEAQ. The V gene lost 3 bases and the J gene lost 0 bases, with 12 bases spanning the gap. CDR3 size: 16 residues. The CDR3 is CASSFYRFSSYNEQFF. As DNA, the CDR3 is TGTGCCAGCAGCTTTTATCGCTTTAGCTCCTACAATGAGCAGTTCTTC.

V usage is TRBV11-2 and J usage is TRBJ1-4; no clear D gene. From germline, CDR1 is SGHAT and CDR2 FQNNGV. The CDR3 covers 12 residues. V was cut by 1 base and J by 16 bases, with 13 bases left in between. The CDR3 is CASSLADRRSFF. The CDR3 DNA sequence: TGTGCCAGCAGCTTAGCGGACCGGCGATCGTTTTTT.